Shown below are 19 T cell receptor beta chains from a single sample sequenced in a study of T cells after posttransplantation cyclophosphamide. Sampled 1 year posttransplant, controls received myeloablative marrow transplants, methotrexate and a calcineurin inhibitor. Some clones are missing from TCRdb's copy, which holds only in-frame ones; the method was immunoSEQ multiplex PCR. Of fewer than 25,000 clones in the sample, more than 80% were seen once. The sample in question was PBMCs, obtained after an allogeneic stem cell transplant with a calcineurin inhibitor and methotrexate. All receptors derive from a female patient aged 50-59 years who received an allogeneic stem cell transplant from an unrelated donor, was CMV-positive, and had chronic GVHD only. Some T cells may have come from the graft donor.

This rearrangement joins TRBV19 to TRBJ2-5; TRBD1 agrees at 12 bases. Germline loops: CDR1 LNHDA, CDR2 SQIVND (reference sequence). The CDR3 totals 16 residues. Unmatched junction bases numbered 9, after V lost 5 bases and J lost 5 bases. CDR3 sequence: CASSRAGTGGGETQYF. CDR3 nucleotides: TGTGCCAGTAGTCGAGCCGGGACAGGGGGCGGGGAGACCCAGTACTTC.

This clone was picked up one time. CDR3 residues: CASSLLRGTNEKLFF. The CDR3, as DNA: TGTGCCAGCAGCTTGTTGCGGGGCACTAATGAAAAACTGTTTTTT. V and J are TRBV5-6 and TRBJ1-4; D perhaps matches TRBD1 (5 bases). The CDR3 totals 15 residues. Germline CDR1 SGHDT, CDR2 YYEEEE. The germline V and J ends were trimmed by 1 base and 2 bases, with 9 bases remaining between them.

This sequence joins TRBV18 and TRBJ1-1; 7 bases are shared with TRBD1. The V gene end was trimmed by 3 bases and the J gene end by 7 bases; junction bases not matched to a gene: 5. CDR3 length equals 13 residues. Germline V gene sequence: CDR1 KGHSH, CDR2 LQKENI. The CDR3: CASSPLTGIEAFF. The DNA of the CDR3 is TGTGCCAGCTCACCCTTGACAGGGATTGAAGCTTTCTTT.

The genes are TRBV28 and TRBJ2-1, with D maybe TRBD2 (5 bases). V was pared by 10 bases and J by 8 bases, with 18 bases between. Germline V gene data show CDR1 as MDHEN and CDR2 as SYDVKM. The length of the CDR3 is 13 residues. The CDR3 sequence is CATVGERIHEQFF. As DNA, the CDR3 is TGTGCCACCGTGGGAGAACGGATCCATGAGCAGTTCTTC.

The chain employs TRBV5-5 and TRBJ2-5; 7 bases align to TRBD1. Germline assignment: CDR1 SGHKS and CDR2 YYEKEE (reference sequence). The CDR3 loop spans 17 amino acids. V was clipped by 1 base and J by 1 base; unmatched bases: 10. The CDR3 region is CASSLNTASGGQETQYF. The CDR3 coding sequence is TGTGCCAGCAGCTTGAACACGGCTTCAGGGGGCCAAGAGACCCAGTACTTC.

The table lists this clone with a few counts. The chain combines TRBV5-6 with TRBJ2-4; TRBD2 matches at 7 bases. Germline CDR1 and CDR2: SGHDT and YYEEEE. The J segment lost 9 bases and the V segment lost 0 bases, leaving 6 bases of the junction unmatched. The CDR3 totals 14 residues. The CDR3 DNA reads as TGTGCCAGCAGCTTGGGGGGAGGGCGTGGCATTCAGTACTTC. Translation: CASSLGGGRGIQYF.

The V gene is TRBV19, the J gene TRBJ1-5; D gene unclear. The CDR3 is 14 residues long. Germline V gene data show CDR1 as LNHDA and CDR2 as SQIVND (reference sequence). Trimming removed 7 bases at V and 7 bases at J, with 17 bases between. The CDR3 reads CASTALGRPQPQHF. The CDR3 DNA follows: TGTGCCAGTACCGCCCTGGGCCGGCCACAGCCCCAGCATTTT. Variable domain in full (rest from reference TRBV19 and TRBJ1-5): DGGITQSPKYLFRKEGQNVTLSCEQNLNHDAMYWYRQDPGQGLRLIYYSQIVNDFQKGDIAEGYSVSREKKESFPLTVTSAQKNPTAFYLCASTALGRPQPQHFGDGTRLSIL.

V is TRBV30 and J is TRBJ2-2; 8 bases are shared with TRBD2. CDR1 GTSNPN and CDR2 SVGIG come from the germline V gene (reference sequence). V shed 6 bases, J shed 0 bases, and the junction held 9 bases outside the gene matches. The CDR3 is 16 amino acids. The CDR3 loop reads CACTAGGYANTGELFF. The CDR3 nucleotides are TGTGCCTGCACGGCGGGAGGCTACGCGAACACCGGGGAGCTGTTTTTT.

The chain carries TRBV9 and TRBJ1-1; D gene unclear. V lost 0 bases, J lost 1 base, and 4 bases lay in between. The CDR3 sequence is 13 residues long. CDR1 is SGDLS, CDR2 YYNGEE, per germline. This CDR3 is CASSVARNTEAFF. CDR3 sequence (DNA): TGTGCCAGCAGCGTAGCCCGGAACACTGAAGCTTTCTTT.

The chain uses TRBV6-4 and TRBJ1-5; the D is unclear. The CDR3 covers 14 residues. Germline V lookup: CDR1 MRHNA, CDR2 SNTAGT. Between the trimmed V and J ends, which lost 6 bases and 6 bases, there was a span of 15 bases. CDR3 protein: CASREQWLCQPQHF. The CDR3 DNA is TGTGCCAGCAGGGAACAGTGGTTATGTCAGCCCCAGCATTTT.

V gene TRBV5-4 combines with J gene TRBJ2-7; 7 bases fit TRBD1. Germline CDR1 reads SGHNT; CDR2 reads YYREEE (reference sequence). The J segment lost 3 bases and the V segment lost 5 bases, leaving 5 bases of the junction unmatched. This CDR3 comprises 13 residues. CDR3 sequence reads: CASRQSGGYEQYF. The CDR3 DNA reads TGTGCCAGCAGGCAGTCAGGGGGCTACGAGCAGTACTTC. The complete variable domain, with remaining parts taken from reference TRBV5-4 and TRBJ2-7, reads ETGVTQSPTHLIKTRGQQVTLRCSSQSGHNTVSWYQQALGQGPQFIFQYYREEENGRGNFPPRFSGLQFPNYSSELNVNALELDDSALYLCASRQSGGYEQYFGPGTRLTVT.

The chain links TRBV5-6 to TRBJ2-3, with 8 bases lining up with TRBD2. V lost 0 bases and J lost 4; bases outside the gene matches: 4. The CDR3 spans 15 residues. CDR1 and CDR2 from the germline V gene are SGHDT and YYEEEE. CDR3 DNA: TGTGCCAGCAGCTTGGGTATGCGGGAGGCAGATACGCAGTATTTT. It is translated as CASSLGMREADTQYF.

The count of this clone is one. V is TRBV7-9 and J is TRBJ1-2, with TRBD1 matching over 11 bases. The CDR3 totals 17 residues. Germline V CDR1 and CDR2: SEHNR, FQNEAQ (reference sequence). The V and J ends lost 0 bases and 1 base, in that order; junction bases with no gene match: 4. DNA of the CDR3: TGTGCCAGCAGCTTAGCCGGACAGGGGGCCTTTAACTATGGCTACACCTTC. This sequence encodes CASSLAGQGAFNYGYTF.

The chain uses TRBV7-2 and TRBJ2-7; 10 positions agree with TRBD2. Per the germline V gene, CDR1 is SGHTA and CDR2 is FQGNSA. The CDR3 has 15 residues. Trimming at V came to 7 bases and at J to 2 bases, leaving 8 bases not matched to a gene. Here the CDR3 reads CASTKRGLATYEQYF. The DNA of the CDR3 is TGTGCCAGCACAAAACGGGGACTAGCGACCTACGAGCAGTACTTC.

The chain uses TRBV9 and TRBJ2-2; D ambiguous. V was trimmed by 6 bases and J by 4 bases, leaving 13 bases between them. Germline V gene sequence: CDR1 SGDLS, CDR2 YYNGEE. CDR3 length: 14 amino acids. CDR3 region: CASTPPRSTGELFF. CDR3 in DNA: TGTGCCAGCACCCCCCCTCGGAGCACCGGGGAGCTGTTTTTT.

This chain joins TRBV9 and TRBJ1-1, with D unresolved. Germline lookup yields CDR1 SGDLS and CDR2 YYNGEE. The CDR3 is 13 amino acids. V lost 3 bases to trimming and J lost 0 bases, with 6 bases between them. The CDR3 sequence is CASSDEMNTEAFF. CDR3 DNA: TGTGCCAGCAGCGATGAGATGAACACTGAAGCTTTCTTT.

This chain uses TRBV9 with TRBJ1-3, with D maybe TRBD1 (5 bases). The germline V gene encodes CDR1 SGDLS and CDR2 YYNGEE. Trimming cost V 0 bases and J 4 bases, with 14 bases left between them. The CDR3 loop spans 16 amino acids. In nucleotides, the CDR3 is TGTGCCAGCAGCGTAGGGTTAGGGGCGGGAGGAAACACCATATATTTT. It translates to CASSVGLGAGGNTIYF.

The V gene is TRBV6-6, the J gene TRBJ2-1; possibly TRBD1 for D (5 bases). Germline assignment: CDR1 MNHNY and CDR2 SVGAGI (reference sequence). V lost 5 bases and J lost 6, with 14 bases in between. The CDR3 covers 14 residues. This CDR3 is CASSTQGIVNEQFF. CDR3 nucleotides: TGTGCCAGCAGTACCCAGGGTATCGTCAATGAGCAGTTCTTC.

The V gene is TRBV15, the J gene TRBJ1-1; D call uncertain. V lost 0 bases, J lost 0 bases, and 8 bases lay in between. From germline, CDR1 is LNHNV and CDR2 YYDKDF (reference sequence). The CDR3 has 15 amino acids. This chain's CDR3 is CATSRDLPLNTEAFF. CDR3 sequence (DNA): TGTGCCACCAGCAGAGATCTACCCTTGAACACTGAAGCTTTCTTT.